The present entry profiles one TCR beta chain with its context. Its antigen is currently unknown. Axillary draining lymph nodes of breast cancer patients supplied the node samples. The entry originates in a study of breast tumors, draining lymph nodes, adjacent tissues. The CDR3 sequence is 13 residues long. Germline V gene data show CDR1 as DFQATT and CDR2 as SNEGSKA (reference sequence). Trimming left V 6 bases short and J 2 bases short, with 14 bases between. Study observations and caveats: Data fit most tumor T cells coming from lymph node, expanding in tumor. That most tumor T cells come from lymph nodes remained unproven. Tumors had less TCR diversity than lymph nodes, more than nontumor tissue. Luminal-like breast cancer showed significantly higher tumor–nontumor repertoire similarity than basal-like.

One entry per CDR3 protein, called by TCRdb with MiXCR from the multiplex PCR reads. The sample lists 180,000 or so distinct CDR3 sequences; about 30% were seen once. The rearrangement uses TRBV20-1 and TRBJ2-7, with TRBD2 as a possible D gene (6 bases). This TCR came from a female donor with breast cancer. Some clones in this sample may be carry-over from other donors' samples. Sequenced material: axillary lymph node tissue. CDR3 protein: CSAAGSSAYEQYF. CDR3 in DNA: TGCAGTGCGGCCGGGAGCTCGGCCTACGAGCAGTACTTC.